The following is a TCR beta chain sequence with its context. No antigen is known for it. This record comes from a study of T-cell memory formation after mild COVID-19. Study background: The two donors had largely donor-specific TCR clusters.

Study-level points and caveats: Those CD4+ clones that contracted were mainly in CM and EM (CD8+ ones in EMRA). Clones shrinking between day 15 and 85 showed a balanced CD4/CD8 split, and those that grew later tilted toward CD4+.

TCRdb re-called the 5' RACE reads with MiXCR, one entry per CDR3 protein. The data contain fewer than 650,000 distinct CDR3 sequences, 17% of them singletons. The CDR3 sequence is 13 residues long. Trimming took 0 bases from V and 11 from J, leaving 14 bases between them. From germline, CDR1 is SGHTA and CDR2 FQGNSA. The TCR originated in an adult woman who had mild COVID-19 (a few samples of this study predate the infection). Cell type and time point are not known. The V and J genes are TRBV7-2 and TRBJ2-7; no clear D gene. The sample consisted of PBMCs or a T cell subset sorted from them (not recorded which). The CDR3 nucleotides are TGTGCCAGCAGCTTAGCTTTCGTCAAGGAAAAGTACTTC. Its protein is CASSLAFVKEKYF.